The present T cell receptor (beta chain) was sequenced within a study of regulatory T cells in long-lasting Graves disease (TCRdb year 2021). In the study overall: Persistent Graves' disease was defined as antithyroid drug treatment for over 5 years with persistently positive TSH receptor autoantibodies. The study was conducted in China and was registered as a clinical trial. Persistent Graves' disease patients were compared with newly diagnosed Graves' disease patients by peripheral blood TCR sequencing and RNA sequencing. A total of around 35 samples were covered by TCR sequencing, comprising around 13 persistent and some 20 newly diagnosed Graves' disease patients. Antithyroid drugs had been taken for 8.5 to 13 years on average by persistent Graves' disease patients in the clinical cohort.

Results the study describes overall, beyond this receptor: The small sample size was acknowledged by the authors as a limitation that may reduce accuracy. The study examined only peripheral blood because the primary lesion, thyroid tissue, could not be accessed. More public clonotypes were shared among persistent patients (around 2,600) than among newly diagnosed patients (roughly 1,000). Lower TCR Shannon entropy and fewer highly expanded clones were observed in persistent Graves' disease patients than in newly diagnosed patients, which suggested clonal expansion. TRBV28, TRBJ1-2 and TRBJ2-5 were preferentially used in persistent disease, while TRBV20-1 and TRBJ2-1 were favored in newly diagnosed disease. Sequencing and analysis were restricted to the TCR beta chain.

The cysteine opens and the phenylalanine closes a CDR3 of 15 amino acids. Left in the record is the CDR3 DNA by itself, 45 bases read in frame from the first base. Relative to germline, V is 6 bases shorter and J is 2 bases shorter, with 16 bases between their ends. This clonotype was found many times. There is no known antigen for this receptor. Qualities for individual bases were not recorded, and no much larger clone is one base off. This sample's time point label indicates: persistent/refractory GD, antithyroid drugs over 5 years with positive TRAb. For both TCR sequencing and RNA sequencing, RNA was extracted from PBMCs using TRIzol. The diagnosis of Graves' disease was made according to American Thyroid Association guidelines. The patients came from an endocrinology department in Xi'an, China. Each patient gave approximately 8.8 milliliters of peripheral blood, collected in an EDTA anticoagulant tube. Ficoll Paque Plus density gradient separation was used to isolate PBMCs, and no further T cell sorting was performed. An Agilent 2100 Bioanalyzer and agarose gel were used to check RNA quality, while a NanoDrop 2000 measured RNA concentration.

The library was prepared using multiplex PCR. The sequencer was an Illumina HiSeq 4000. CDR3 regions were amplified by Arm-PCR with iRepertoire HTBI primers to construct TCR beta libraries. Gel purification was performed on PCR products prior to sequencing. The authors' analysis ran thus. Across samples, about 64 TRBV and over 11 TRBJ segments were identified and used for gene usage analysis of CDR3 amino acid clonotypes. COPE and FqMerger were used to merge the filtered high-quality paired reads into contigs. Contigs were aligned with BLAST to IMGT TRBV, TRBD and TRBJ reference genes, and CDR3 was defined per IMGT. Any clonotype with a frequency above 0.1% was counted as a highly expanded clone. Shannon entropy served as the measure of repertoire diversity, while the Gini coefficient captured V-J evenness. Clonotypes shared by more than one individual were considered public. The public sequencing data were trimmed at Q25 with fastp and processed into clonotypes with MiXCR by TCRdb, which kept only in-frame beta chains. Rows matching on CDR3 protein sequence are summarized as one entry with the most common DNA and genes. What appears here as the V and J calls and clone size reflects TCRdb's work, not the paper's. The sample table shows more than 650,000 distinct CDR3 sequences, and about 32% are seen once. The top ten hold about two fifths of the sample.

The sequence was collected from a female donor with Graves disease. Sequencing used peripheral blood mononuclear cells (PBMCs), obtained when the disease was refractory, from a patient treated with antithyroid drugs. The chain was built from TRBV12-3 or TRBV12-4 and TRBJ1-1, with the D gene not clear enough to name. The CDR3: CASRTDYYSNTEAFF. The DNA sequence reads TGTGCCAGCAGAACGGACTACTACTCAAACACTGAAGCTTTCTTT.